This T cell receptor beta chain comes out of a study of T cell repertoires in cytomegalovirus infection. The overall study: Recently identified HLA-C-restricted CMV epitopes were among the peptides used. Evidence of both CMV infection and a matching HLA type came from public TCR beta signatures. General observations from the study: Public TCR beta family frequency separated CMV-and-HLA carriers, including in an independent cohort. It was HLA-C-restricted CMV-specific TCR beta clonotypes that dominated the response ex vivo.

V was shortened by 3 bases and J by 5 bases, with 10 bases between the two germline ends. Germline V gene data show CDR1 as LNHNV and CDR2 as YYDKDF (reference sequence). The CDR3 extends over 13 amino acids. Remarks on this clonotype: What it binds is not known.

TCRdb processed the reads anew with MiXCR; each CDR3 protein has one entry. The sample carries roughly 78,000 distinct CDR3 sequences, 35% to 50% recorded once. Sample: CD8+ T cells from cultured PBMCs, taken from culture after CMV antigen stimulation. This chain joins TRBV15 and TRBJ2-5; D is ambiguous. This TCR was sampled from a human donor in good health (CMV status not recorded). Some clones in this sample may be carry-over from other donors' samples. The CDR3 region is CATSRAGEETQYF. CDR3 nucleotides: TGTGCCACCAGCAGGGCAGGAGAGGAGACCCAGTACTTC. Looking up the rest from reference TRBV15 and TRBJ2-5 gives the full variable domain: DAMVIQNPRYQVTQFGKPVTLSCSQTLNHNVMYWYQQKSSQAPKLLFHYYDKDFNNEADTPDNFQSRRPNTSFCFLDIRSPGLGDTAMYLCATSRAGEETQYFGPGTRLLVL.